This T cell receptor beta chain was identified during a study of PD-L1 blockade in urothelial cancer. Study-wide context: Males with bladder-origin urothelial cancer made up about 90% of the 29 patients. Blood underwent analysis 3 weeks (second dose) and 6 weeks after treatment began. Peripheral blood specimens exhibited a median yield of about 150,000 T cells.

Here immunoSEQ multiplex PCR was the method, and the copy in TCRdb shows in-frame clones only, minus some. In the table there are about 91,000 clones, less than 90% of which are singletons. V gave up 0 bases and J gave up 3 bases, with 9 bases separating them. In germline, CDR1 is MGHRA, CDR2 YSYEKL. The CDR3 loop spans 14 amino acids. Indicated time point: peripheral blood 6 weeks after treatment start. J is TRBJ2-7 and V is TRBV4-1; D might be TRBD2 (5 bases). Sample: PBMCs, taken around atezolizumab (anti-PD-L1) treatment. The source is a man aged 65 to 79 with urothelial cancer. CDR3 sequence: CASSQDDGNYEQYF. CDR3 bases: TGCGCCAGCAGCCAAGACGACGGGAACTACGAGCAGTACTTC.